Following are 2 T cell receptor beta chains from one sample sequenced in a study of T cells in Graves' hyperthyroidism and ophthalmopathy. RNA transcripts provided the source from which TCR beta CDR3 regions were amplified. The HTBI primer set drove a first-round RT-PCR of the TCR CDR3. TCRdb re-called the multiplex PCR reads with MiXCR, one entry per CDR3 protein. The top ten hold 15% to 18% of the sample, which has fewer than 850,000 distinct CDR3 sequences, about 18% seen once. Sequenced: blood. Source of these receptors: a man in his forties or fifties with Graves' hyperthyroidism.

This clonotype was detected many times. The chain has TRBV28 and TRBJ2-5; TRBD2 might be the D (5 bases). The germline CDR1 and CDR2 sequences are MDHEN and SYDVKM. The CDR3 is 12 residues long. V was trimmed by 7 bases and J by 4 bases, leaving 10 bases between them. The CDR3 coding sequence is TGTGCCAGCACCCCTGCGGGAGAGACCCAGTACTTC. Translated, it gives CASTPAGETQYF.

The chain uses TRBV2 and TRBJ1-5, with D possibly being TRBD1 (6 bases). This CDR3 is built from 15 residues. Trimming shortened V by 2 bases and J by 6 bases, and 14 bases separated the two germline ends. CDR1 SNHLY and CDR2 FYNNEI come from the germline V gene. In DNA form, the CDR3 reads TGTGCCAGCAGTGAATTGGGGCAGGGGTCTCAGCCCCAGCATTTT. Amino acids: CASSELGQGSQPQHF.